This is a list of T cell receptor beta chains from one sample in a study of T-cell reconstitution after alpha-beta-depleted transplantation in children. From the PCR reads, TCRdb called clonotypes with MiXCR, one entry per CDR3 protein. The top ten hold less than 6.5% of the sample, which has about 480,000 distinct CDR3 sequences, 12% seen once. The sample was PBMCs from the stem cell graft donor, taken from the stem cell graft. The origin of the receptors is a human donor who donated a stem cell graft to a child with combined immunodeficiency. The CDR3 runs from the conserved cysteine through the conserved F or W. A D gene is named only where the DNA matches it firmly. Not all rows give a size; the values are once, few, many and, for expanded clones, a class.

size,D,J,length,V,DNA,CDR3
many,-,TRBJ1-2,14,TRBV6-5,TGTGCCAGCGCTAGGGAGGCGGAATACTGGGGCTACACCTTC,CASAREAEYWGYTF
-,-,TRBJ2-1,12,TRBV20-1,TGCAGTGCTAGAGCTGAGACCAATGAGCAGTTCTTC,CSARAETNEQFF
-,-,TRBJ1-4,11,TRBV30,TGTGCCTGGAGTTTCGGTGAAAAACTGTTTTTT,CAWSFGEKLFF
-,TRBD1,TRBJ2-2,16,TRBV6-2/TRBV6-3,TGTGCCAGCAGTTCCCCCGGACAGGGAAGCACCGGGGAGCTGTTTTTT,CASSSPGQGSTGELFF
few,-,TRBJ2-3,16,TRBV18,TGTGCCAGCTCACCACCGGAGTACAGGGGCACAGATACGCAGTATTTT,CASSPPEYRGTDTQYF
-,-,TRBJ2-3,16,TRBV5-1,TGCGCCAGCAGACACATCCGGGACGGAGGCACAGATACGCAGTATTTT,CASRHIRDGGTDTQYF
-,TRBD1,TRBJ1-5,17,TRBV12-3/TRBV12-4,TGTGCCAGCAGCCCCCTTGGGGACAGTCTTAGCAATCAGCCCCAGCATTTT,CASSPLGDSLSNQPQHF
many,-,TRBJ2-1,17,TRBV20-1,TGCAGTGCTAGAGTTTTCCCAGCTAGAAGCTCCTACAATGAGCAGTTCTTC,CSARVFPARSSYNEQFF
-,TRBD2,TRBJ2-1,18,TRBV4-2,TGTGCCAGCAGCCAAGGACAGGGGTTAGCGGGGGGCTACAATGAGCAGTTCTTC,CASSQGQGLAGGYNEQFF
many,-,TRBJ1-2,13,TRBV6-2/TRBV6-3,TGTGCCAGCAAAATCCAGGTCGGATATGGCTACACCTTC,CASKIQVGYGYTF
few,-,TRBJ2-2,14,TRBV7-3,TGTGCCAGCAGCCCGCCCACGAACACCGGGGAGCTGTTTTTT,CASSPPTNTGELFF
many,-,TRBJ2-1,13,TRBV7-8,TGTGCCAGCAGCCGGGGGCTGGCGACTAGTCTGTTCTTC,CASSRGLATSLFF
many,-,TRBJ2-7,14,TRBV15,TGTGCCACCAGTCTTCGCAGGTCACCCTACGAGCAGTACTTC,CATSLRRSPYEQYF
-,TRBD2,TRBJ2-5,15,TRBV6-2/TRBV6-3,TGTGCCAGCAGCCATACAGGACTAGTTCAAGAGACCCAGTACTTC,CASSHTGLVQETQYF
few,-,TRBJ1-1,13,TRBV29-1,TGCAGCGCCCAGACCTACATGAACACTGAAGCTTTCTTT,CSAQTYMNTEAFF
-,-,TRBJ2-7,13,TRBV9,TGTGCCAGCAGCGTTGACCCCGCCGACGAGCAGTACTTC,CASSVDPADEQYF
few,-,TRBJ1-3,14,TRBV2,TGTGCCAGCAGTGTACGGGGACGTGGTTTTCCCATATATTTT,CASSVRGRGFPIYF
-,TRBD2,TRBJ2-7,16,TRBV12-3/TRBV12-4,TGTGCCAGCAGGGACGGACTAGCGGGAAAAGACTACGAGCAGTACTTC,CASRDGLAGKDYEQYF
-,TRBD2,TRBJ2-1,16,TRBV7-2,TGTGCCAGCAGCTTATTGGGCGGGGGGCCTTACAATGAGCAGTTCTTC,CASSLLGGGPYNEQFF
few,-,TRBJ2-3,12,TRBV12-3/TRBV12-4,TGTGTCACGAACGGGGAGACAGATACGCAGTATTTT,CVTNGETDTQYF
many,-,TRBJ2-7,11,TRBV2,TGTGCCAGCAGGAGTCCTTACGAGCAGTACTTC,CASRSPYEQYF
-,TRBD2,TRBJ2-1,16,TRBV30,TGTGCCTGGAGTCCCACTAGCGGGGGCTCCTACAATGAGCAGTTCTTC,CAWSPTSGGSYNEQFF
many,-,TRBJ1-5,14,TRBV12-3/TRBV12-4,TGTGCCAGCAGTACCGATTATGGCAATCAGCCCCAGCATTTT,CASSTDYGNQPQHF
few,-,TRBJ1-2,12,TRBV28,TGTGCCAGCAAGGAGGGGTTCTATGGCTACACCTTC,CASKEGFYGYTF
-,-,TRBJ2-7,14,TRBV7-9,TGTGCCAGCATCCAATCCGGCAGCTCCTACGAGCAGTACTTC,CASIQSGSSYEQYF
few,-,TRBJ2-1,14,TRBV12-3/TRBV12-4,TGTGCCAGCAGTTTAGCCTCGATGACGGAGGAGCAGTTCTTC,CASSLASMTEEQFF
few,TRBD1,TRBJ1-1,16,TRBV19,TGTGCCAGTAGTATGGTGCCAGGGGGCGGTAACACTGAAGCTTTCTTT,CASSMVPGGGNTEAFF
many,-,TRBJ1-1,13,TRBV29-1,TGCAGCGTGGGGCCGGGTATTCGCACTGAAGCTTTCTTT,CSVGPGIRTEAFF
many,-,TRBJ2-5,15,TRBV6-2/TRBV6-3,TGTGCCAGCAGGTGGGAACTGGGACTCCAAGAGACCCAGTACTTC,CASRWELGLQETQYF
-,TRBD2,TRBJ2-3,19,TRBV6-5,TGTGCCAGCAGTTCCGAACGACTAGCGGGGGGGCTTGGCACAGATACGCAGTATTTT,CASSSERLAGGLGTDTQYF
many,-,TRBJ1-1,13,TRBV10-3,TGTGCCATCAGTGGTCGGCTGAACACTGAAGCTTTCTTT,CAISGRLNTEAFF
-,-,TRBJ1-1,12,TRBV29-1,TGCAGCGTTGTAAGGGGCTTAACTGAAGCTTTCTTT,CSVVRGLTEAFF
few,-,TRBJ2-5,14,TRBV20-1,TGCAGTGCTGCCCGGCCTTCGTACCAAGAGACCCAGTACTTC,CSAARPSYQETQYF
few,TRBD1,TRBJ1-1,13,TRBV24-1,TGTGCCACCAGTTCGGGACAGGACACTGAAGCTTTCTTT,CATSSGQDTEAFF
many,TRBD1,TRBJ2-1,14,TRBV3-1,TGTGCCAGCAGTGGGCAGGGGGCAGACACTGAGCAGTTCTTC,CASSGQGADTEQFF
few,-,TRBJ1-1,14,TRBV10-3,TGTGCCATCAGTGAGTCCAGGAAGAACACTGAAGCTTTCTTT,CAISESRKNTEAFF
few,TRBD2,TRBJ2-5,16,TRBV20-1,TGCAGTGCTTTACACGGACTAGCGGGGGGGCAAGAGACCCAGTACTTC,CSALHGLAGGQETQYF
-,-,TRBJ2-6,19,TRBV11-1,TGTGCCAGCAGCTACAGGGTCCACCGTGAAATAGTGATGGCCAACGTCCTGACTTTC,CASSYRVHREIVMANVLTF
-,-,TRBJ2-7,14,TRBV30,TGTGCCTGGACCCCGGGCCGGAGCTCCTACGAGCAGTACTTC,CAWTPGRSSYEQYF
-,-,TRBJ2-2,13,TRBV5-1,TGTGCCAGCAGTTTTTCAGGGACCGGGGAGCTGTTTTTT,CASSFSGTGELFF
many,-,TRBJ2-7,13,TRBV4-3,TGCGCCAGCAGCCACACGCAGGGATACGAGCAGTACTTC,CASSHTQGYEQYF
many,TRBD2,TRBJ2-7,13,TRBV12-3/TRBV12-4,TGTGCCAGCAGCCAACGGGCGGGAGGGGAGCAGTACTTC,CASSQRAGGEQYF
-,-,TRBJ1-1,17,TRBV20-1,TGCAGTGCTAGAGTAGTGGATACAAGTTGGATCAACACTGAAGCTTTCTTT,CSARVVDTSWINTEAFF
many,-,TRBJ2-1,14,TRBV12-3/TRBV12-4,TGTGCCAGCAGTTTACGGCAGGGCTCCAATGAGCAGTTCTTC,CASSLRQGSNEQFF
-,TRBD1,TRBJ2-6,18,TRBV4-3,TGCGCCAGCAGCCAACCGCCGGGACAGGGGGTTGGGGCCAACGTCCTGACTTTC,CASSQPPGQGVGANVLTF
few,TRBD2,TRBJ2-3,14,TRBV5-1,TGCGCCAGCAACCCTAGCGGGACCAGAGATACGCAGTATTTT,CASNPSGTRDTQYF
-,-,TRBJ1-5,14,TRBV2,TGTGCCTCCGGTGAGGGGGTCAGCAATCAGCCCCAGCATTTT,CASGEGVSNQPQHF
-,TRBD1,TRBJ2-2,17,TRBV9,TGTGCCATCAGCGTAGTTGGGACAGGAATGAACACCGGGGAGCTGTTTTTT,CAISVVGTGMNTGELFF
few,-,TRBJ1-2,14,TRBV29-1,TGCAGCGTTGAAGATCTCGGGTTTAACTATGGCTACACCTTC,CSVEDLGFNYGYTF
-,-,TRBJ2-7,12,TRBV11-3,TGTGCCAGCGTGGGTTTGGGATCCGAGCAGTACTTC,CASVGLGSEQYF